What follows is one T cell receptor beta chain and its context. Its specificity is not known. The sample comes from a study of cytomegalovirus exposure and HLA in healthy donors. Study results and caveats: In a later analysis, compared with equally common non-associated chains, HLA-associated beta chains were more expanded.

Primers included in the PCR were 60 Vbeta and 13 Jbeta primers. Per the original methods: The authors later counted 65 million to 80 million unique TCR beta chains, 8.5 million to 13 million of them shared. Profiled with immunoSEQ multiplex PCR; TCRdb holds only in-frame clones, not every one. V and J calls and clone size follow that table, whereas D and trimming were derived from the DNA. The profile covers 100,000 or so clones, with around three quarters appearing a single time and over 4% taken by the ten largest. This TCR was sampled from a female donor in good health and CMV-seropositive. The sequenced sample consisted of PBMCs.

The CDR3 is CASSPRPAGAGNIQYF. CDR3 sequence (DNA): TGTGCCAGCAGCCCCCGCCCAGCGGGAGCAGGTAACATTCAGTACTTC. The chain employs TRBV7-2 and TRBJ2-4, with 8 bases matching TRBD2. This CDR3 is 16 amino acids long. After removal of 5 bases from V and 7 bases from J, the junction contained 13 bases not matched to a gene. Germline V CDR1 and CDR2: SGHTA, FQGNSA.